The subject of this entry is one T cell receptor (beta chain). As yet, its antigen is unknown. This entry is derived from a study of CD8 T cells in ankylosing spondylitis. Study results and limitations: Researchers reportedly found disease-linked clones significantly enriched in matched ankylosing spondylitis synovial fluid. Before this, some motif variants had been reported in reactive arthritis synovial fluid and blood. There was a TCR beta motif, made of several highly homologous variants, that appeared characteristic of ankylosing spondylitis blood.

TCRdb passed the 5' RACE reads through MiXCR, listing each CDR3 protein once. Here the sample spans hundreds of thousands of distinct CDR3 sequences, 18% being singletons. J lost 8 bases, V lost 1 base, and 2 bases had no gene match. Germline CDR1 and CDR2: MGHRA and YSYEKL. The CDR3 contains 15 residues. Sequenced input: blood, either unsorted or a sorted T cell fraction (not recorded which). The chain joins TRBV4-1 to TRBJ2-1, with 13 bases matching TRBD2. The clonotype comes from a male donor with ankylosing spondylitis. CDR3: CASSQGGLAGDEQFF. In DNA form, the CDR3 reads TGCGCCAGCAGCCAAGGAGGACTAGCGGGGGATGAGCAGTTCTTC.